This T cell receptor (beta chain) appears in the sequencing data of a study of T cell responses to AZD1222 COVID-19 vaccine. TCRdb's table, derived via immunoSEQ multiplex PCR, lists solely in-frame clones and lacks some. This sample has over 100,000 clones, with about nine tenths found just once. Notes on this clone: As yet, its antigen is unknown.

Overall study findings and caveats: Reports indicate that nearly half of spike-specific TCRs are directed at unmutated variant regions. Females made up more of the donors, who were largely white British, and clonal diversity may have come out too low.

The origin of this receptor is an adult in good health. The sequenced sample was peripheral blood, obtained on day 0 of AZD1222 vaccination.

The CDR3 spells CASSFLVAGARGSYEQYF. CDR3 DNA sequence: TGTGCCAGCAGCTTCTTGGTAGCGGGGGCCCGAGGATCCTACGAGCAGTACTTC. The chain links TRBV11-2 to TRBJ2-7; 9 nucleotides line up with TRBD2. Germline CDR1 is SGHAT and CDR2 is FQNNGV. J gave up 1 base and V 3 bases, and 13 bases lay outside the gene matches. The CDR3 has 18 amino acids.